Each of the 26 T cell receptor beta chains below was sequenced from the same sample in a study of T cells in Graves' hyperthyroidism and ophthalmopathy. Amplification targeted TCR beta CDR3 regions from RNA transcripts. When the TCR CDR3 underwent first-round RT-PCR, the HTBI primer set was used. Via MiXCR, TCRdb re-called the multiplex PCR reads, giving one row per CDR3 protein. The profile shows about 610,000 distinct CDR3 sequences, around 15% of them singletons. The specimen was blood. All receptors derive from a middle-aged woman with Graves' ophthalmopathy.

Ten or more counts support this clonotype. The rearrangement uses TRBV5-1 and TRBJ2-7, with 8 bases aligning to TRBD1. Trimming at V came to 6 bases and at J to 5 bases, leaving 13 bases not matched to a gene. CDR3 size: 15 residues. Per the germline V gene, CDR1 is SGHRS and CDR2 is YFSETQ. As DNA, the CDR3 is TGCGCCAGCACCCTGGTGGCCCAGGGGGCGGACGAGCAGTACTTC. This sequence encodes CASTLVAQGADEQYF.

The V and J genes are TRBV4-2 and TRBJ2-7; D may match TRBD1 or TRBD2 (6 bases each). Germline CDR1 LGHNA, CDR2 YNFKEQ. The CDR3 totals 16 residues. V lost 2 bases and J 5 bases, leaving 19 bases between the germline ends. CDR3 in DNA: TGTGCCAGCAGCCAAAGGGAAGGAGGGCAGGGGAACGAGCAGTACTTC. Its translation is CASSQREGGQGNEQYF.

There are many counts of this clonotype. The J gene is TRBJ1-1, the V gene TRBV10-2; D unclear. The germline V gene encodes CDR1 WSHSY and CDR2 SAAADI. V was trimmed by 3 bases and J by 5 bases, leaving 10 bases between them. This CDR3 has 13 residues. CDR3 amino acids: CASSDSGLTEAFF. CDR3 nucleotide sequence: TGCGCCAGCAGTGATTCAGGATTGACTGAAGCTTTCTTT.

This clonotype occurred a few times. Without the conserved terminal phenylalanine or tryptophan, this CDR3 likely stems from a read error. The gene calls are TRBV18 and TRBJ1-5; 7 bases fit TRBD1. The junction had 0 bases not matched to a gene; V was cut back by 5 bases and J by 2 bases. Looked up from germline, CDR1 is KGHSH and CDR2 is LQKENI. The length of the CDR3 is 13 residues. CDR3 bases: TGTGCCAGCTCAACAGGGGGCAATCAGCCCCAGCATCTT. It encodes CASSTGGNQPQHL.

Comment on this clonotype: The CDR3 end shows no conserved phenylalanine or tryptophan, and so a read error is likely. The chain is built from TRBV6-1 and TRBJ2-5, with 7 bases fitting TRBD2. Per the germline V gene, CDR1 is MNHNS and CDR2 is SASEGT. The CDR3 is 15 residues long. The CDR3 reads CASNEMREGPETQYI. The CDR3 DNA is TGTGCCAGCAATGAAATGAGGGAGGGCCCGGAGACCCAGTACATC.

Ten or more counts support this clonotype. The chain has TRBV28 and TRBJ2-7, with D possibly being TRBD1 or TRBD2 (7 bases each). The CDR3 runs to 13 residues. V lost 6 bases and J lost 2, with 11 bases in between. Germline CDR1 reads MDHEN; CDR2 reads SYDVKM. The CDR3 here is CASRGGTAYEQYF. In DNA, the CDR3 is TGTGCCAGCAGGGGAGGGACAGCCTACGAGCAGTACTTC. The full variable domain, completed using reference TRBV28 and TRBJ2-7, is DVKVTQSSRYLVKRTGEKVFLECVQDMDHENMFWYRQDPGLGLRLIYFSYDVKMKEKGDIPEGYSVSREKKERFSLILESASTNQTSMYLCASRGGTAYEQYFGPGTRLTVT.

This clonotype was picked up many times. The V call is TRBV7-2, the J call TRBJ1-2; weak D call: TRBD1 (5 bases). V gave up 7 bases and J gave up 0 bases, with 12 bases separating them. The length of the CDR3 is 14 residues. Looked up from germline, CDR1 is SGHTA and CDR2 is FQGNSA. This CDR3 reads CASIDPGPNYGYTF. In DNA, the CDR3 is TGTGCCAGCATCGACCCGGGACCTAACTATGGCTACACCTTC.

This clonotype has ten or more counts. The chain recombines TRBV10-2 with TRBJ2-5; 9 bases are shared with TRBD2. The trim removed 2 bases at V and 5 bases at J, leaving 9 bases unmatched. The CDR3 has 16 residues. Germline CDR1 is WSHSY and CDR2 is SAAADI. CDR3 in amino acids: CASSEGSGSWVETQYF. CDR3 coding DNA: TGCGCCAGCAGTGAGGGTAGCGGGAGTTGGGTGGAGACCCAGTACTTC.

This clonotype was counted ten times or more. The chain combines TRBV6-1 with TRBJ2-2; 8 bases line up with TRBD1. V dropped 5 bases and J dropped 7; count of bases not matched to a gene: 6. The CDR3 sequence is 14 residues long. Germline V gene data show CDR1 as MNHNS and CDR2 as SASEGT. CDR3 sequence reads: CASSPTGAGGELFF. The DNA for the CDR3 is TGTGCCAGCAGTCCGACAGGGGCCGGCGGGGAGCTGTTTTTT.

A few counts support this clonotype. The genes are TRBV25-1 and TRBJ2-7, with 12 positions matching TRBD2. Trimming cost V 3 bases and J 6 bases; bases outside gene matches: 3. Germline V gives CDR1 MGHDK, CDR2 SYGVNS. CDR3 length: 14 residues. The CDR3 sequence: CASSDTSGRFEQYF. The CDR3 DNA follows: TGTGCCAGCAGTGACACTAGCGGGAGGTTCGAGCAGTACTTC.

Only a few counts were recorded for this clonotype. This chain connects TRBV2 to TRBJ2-4; the match to TRBD1 covers 7 bases. CDR1 SNHLY and CDR2 FYNNEI come from the germline V gene. V lost 6 bases and J lost 7; bases outside the gene matches: 9. The CDR3 length is 14 residues. Here the CDR3 DNA reads TGTGCCAGCAGCCAAGGACAGGCGAAGAACATTCAGTACTTC. This codes for CASSQGQAKNIQYF.

This clonotype was seen at least ten times. V and J are TRBV6-1 and TRBJ2-2; the D is unclear. Looked up from germline, CDR1 is MNHNS and CDR2 is SASEGT. CDR3 length: 14 residues. V was cut by 7 bases and J by 6 bases, with 15 bases left in between. The CDR3 DNA sequence: TGTGCCAGCAAACTACGAACAGAACCCGGGGAGCTGTTTTTT. Its translation is CASKLRTEPGELFF.

This clonotype was observed at least ten times. This chain links TRBV7-9 with TRBJ1-3; D unresolved. The CDR3 loop spans 13 amino acids. Germline V lookup: CDR1 SEHNR, CDR2 FQNEAQ (reference sequence). V lost 5 bases and J lost 3, with 8 bases in between. DNA for the CDR3: TGTGCCAGCAGCCCCCCTGGTGGAAACACCATATATTTT. It encodes CASSPPGGNTIYF.

This chain links TRBV7-2 with TRBJ2-5; 11 bases map to TRBD2. The V and J ends lost 2 bases and 8 bases, in that order; junction bases with no gene match: 10. Germline CDR1 SGHTA, CDR2 FQGNSA. The CDR3 totals 16 residues. CDR3 residues: CASSLRSGTSGATQYF. The CDR3 nucleotides read TGTGCCAGCAGCTTACGATCCGGGACTAGCGGAGCCACCCAGTACTTC.

This clonotype was detected only a few times. The chain couples TRBV19 to TRBJ1-1, with D hard to call. The ends were cut back, 3 bases at V and 0 bases at J, with 8 bases in the middle. Germline values: CDR1 LNHDA, CDR2 SQIVND (reference sequence). There are 14 residues in the CDR3. The CDR3 is CASSMELLNTEAFF. The CDR3 DNA follows: TGTGCCAGTAGTATGGAGCTCCTGAACACTGAAGCTTTCTTT. Full variable domain (rest looked up from reference TRBV19 and TRBJ1-1): DGGITQSPKYLFRKEGQNVTLSCEQNLNHDAMYWYRQDPGQGLRLIYYSQIVNDFQKGDIAEGYSVSREKKESFPLTVTSAQKNPTAFYLCASSMELLNTEAFFGQGTRLTVV.

The table lists this clonotype with a few counts. The V call is TRBV29-1, the J call TRBJ2-5; possible D gene TRBD2, 6 bases. The CDR3 totals 13 residues. Trimming removed 7 bases at V and 4 bases at J, with 16 bases between. Germline CDR1 SQVTM, CDR2 ANQGSEA. CDR3 protein: CSGTGGTTETQYF. The CDR3 bases are TGCAGCGGAACGGGCGGGACCACAGAGACCCAGTACTTC.

This clonotype was counted ten times or more. This sequence joins TRBV4-1 and TRBJ1-1; no reliable D call. The CDR3 is made up of 13 amino acids. The ends were cut back, 0 bases at V and 5 bases at J, with 7 bases in the middle. Germline V lookup: CDR1 MGHRA, CDR2 YSYEKL. CDR3 protein: CASSQEAGTEAFF. For the CDR3, the DNA is TGCGCCAGCAGCCAAGAGGCGGGGACTGAAGCTTTCTTT.

This clonotype showed up many times. The chain is built from TRBV12-3 or TRBV12-4 and TRBJ1-5, with 9 bases identical to TRBD1. V was clipped by 5 bases and J by 7 bases; unmatched bases: 9. The CDR3 spans 15 residues. In DNA form, the CDR3 reads TGTGCCAGCAGTCTTACAGGGGGCGCGGGACAGCCCCAGCATTTT. It specifies CASSLTGGAGQPQHF.

This clonotype was observed many times. The J gene is TRBJ2-7, the V gene TRBV6-5; 9 bases are shared with TRBD2. Germline CDR1 is MNHEY and CDR2 is SVGAGI. The CDR3 totals 14 residues. After removal of 6 bases from V and 2 bases from J, the junction contained 5 bases not matched to a gene. In DNA form, the CDR3 reads TGTGCCAGCAGCCTAGCGGGGACCCCCTACGAGCAGTACTTC. It specifies CASSLAGTPYEQYF.

This clonotype was observed at least ten times. The rearrangement uses TRBV7-8 and TRBJ2-5; the D gene is possibly TRBD1 (6 bases). Germline loops: CDR1 SGHVS, CDR2 FQNEAQ. V lost 2 bases and J lost 6, with 10 bases in between. This CDR3 contains 13 residues. CDR3: CASSLPGAKTQYF. The CDR3 DNA sequence: TGTGCCAGCAGCTTACCAGGGGCGAAGACCCAGTACTTC. The variable domain in full, completed from reference TRBV7-8 and TRBJ2-5, reads GAGVSQSPRYKVAKRGQDVALRCDPISGHVSLFWYQQALGQGPEFLTYFQNEAQLDKSGLPSDRFFAERPEGSVSTLKIQRTQQEDSAVYLCASSLPGAKTQYFGPGTRLLVL.

J is TRBJ2-7 and V is TRBV6-2 or TRBV6-3; TRBD2 matches 11 bases. The CDR3 length is 14 residues. Per the germline V gene, CDR1 is MNHEY and CDR2 is SVGEGT. Trimming at V came to 8 bases and at J to 3 bases, leaving 6 bases not matched to a gene. The CDR3 reads CASGPGLADYEQYF. The CDR3 DNA sequence: TGTGCCAGCGGACCGGGACTAGCGGACTACGAGCAGTACTTC.

This clonotype has a count of ten or more. The chain has TRBV16 and TRBJ1-2; a possible D gene is TRBD1 (5 bases). With 2 bases removed from V and 5 bases from J, the gap between germline ends came to 6 bases. The CDR3 runs to 12 residues. Germline lookup yields CDR1 KGHSY and CDR2 FQNENV. The CDR3, as DNA: TGTGCCAGCAGCCAAGACAGTTATGGCTACACCTTC. Translated, it gives CASSQDSYGYTF.

This clonotype appeared many times. This sequence joins TRBV12-3 or TRBV12-4 and TRBJ2-7; no clear D gene. The CDR3 is 12 residues long. The V end was cut by 3 bases, the J end by 3 bases, with 6 bases between. The CDR3 nucleotides read TGTGCCAGCAGTTTGTCAGACTACGAGCAGTACTTC. Its translation is CASSLSDYEQYF.

This clonotype was detected many times. This chain uses TRBV29-1 with TRBJ1-2, with D uncertain. V was shortened by 3 bases and J by 4 bases, with 9 bases between the two germline ends. The CDR3 covers 12 residues. Germline V gene data show CDR1 as SQVTM and CDR2 as ANQGSEA. The CDR3 loop is CSVDSKGYGYTF. CDR3 nucleotides: TGCAGCGTTGACAGCAAGGGCTATGGCTACACCTTC.

This clonotype appeared many times. The junction differs from germline at one of its ends, possibly a read error. J is TRBJ2-7 and V is TRBV11-2; 7 bases line up with TRBD1. This CDR3 has 11 residues. In germline, CDR1 is SGHAT, CDR2 FQNNGV. The CDR3 nucleotides read TGTGCCAGCAGCTTAGGGACAGGAATCTCCTTC. Translated: CASSLGTGISF.

This clonotype was seen only a few times. The chain links TRBV11-1 to TRBJ2-7, with 9 bases aligning to TRBD1. The ends lost 0 bases at V and 5 bases at J; junction bases unmatched: 8. Germline CDR1 reads SGHAT; CDR2 reads FQDESV (reference sequence). The CDR3 is 16 residues long. CDR3 DNA sequence: TGTGCCAGCAGCTTAGCTGGAACAGGGGGCTCTAACGAGCAGTACTTC. This codes for CASSLAGTGGSNEQYF.